This passage covers 10 T cell receptor beta chains from one sample sequenced in a study of T cell changes during pregnancy in multiple sclerosis (dated by TCRdb to between 2019 and 2020). The library was produced with the immunoSEQ multiplex PCR assay. The source is immuneACCESS, and TCRdb retained only in-frame sequences with V and J called. Part of the clones is not carried over; for the studies checked, unresolved V genes explain less than half of this, and the remainder is unexplained. This sample lists about 39,000 clones; around 92% were detected once. In total, the top ten clones hold more than 20% of the sample. Sequences were derived from CD8+ T cells from peripheral blood mononuclear cells, sampled before pregnancy. All receptors derive from a female donor with multiple sclerosis, enrolled in a pregnancy study.

The chain joins TRBV9 to TRBJ2-3, with a tentative D call TRBD1 (7 bases). V lost 4 bases and J 4 bases, leaving 19 bases between the germline ends. The V gene's germline CDR1 is SGDLS and CDR2 YYNGEE. This CDR3 has 16 residues. This CDR3 reads CASSPRAGGSADTQYF. The DNA of the CDR3 is TGTGCCAGCAGCCCGAGGGCAGGGGGGAGCGCAGATACGCAGTATTTT.

This chain links TRBV30 with TRBJ2-3; 10 nucleotides match TRBD2. The CDR3 covers 16 residues. Germline V gene data show CDR1 as GTSNPN and CDR2 as SVGIG (reference sequence). V was pared by 3 bases and J by 0 bases, with 6 bases of the junction left unmatched. CDR3: CAWSGLLAGSTDTQYF. In DNA, the CDR3 is TGTGCCTGGAGCGGTTTACTAGCGGGAAGCACAGATACGCAGTATTTT.

The gene calls are TRBV25-1 and TRBJ1-2; D gene unclear. CDR3 size: 17 residues. Per germline, CDR1 MGHDK and CDR2 SYGVNS. V lost 1 base, J lost 6 bases, and 21 bases lay in between. The CDR3 sequence is CASSEWEASMSPHGYTF. CDR3 nucleotides: TGTGCCAGCAGTGAATGGGAGGCGAGTATGAGTCCTCATGGCTACACCTTC.

This clone was picked up one time. The V gene is TRBV4-2, the J gene TRBJ2-1, with 15 bases identical to TRBD2. CDR1 is LGHNA and CDR2 is YNFKEQ in the germline V gene. CDR3 size: 17 residues. After removal of 2 bases from V and 8 bases from J, the junction contained 7 bases not matched to a gene. CDR3 in amino acids: CASSQLGTSGGRDEQFF. CDR3 DNA sequence: TGTGCCAGCAGCCAACTCGGGACTAGCGGGGGGAGGGATGAGCAGTTCTTC.

This clone was seen more than once but under ten times. The V call is TRBV7-9, the J call TRBJ1-2; 8 nucleotides match TRBD1. V dropped 6 bases and J dropped 5; count of bases not matched to a gene: 11. The CDR3 runs to 15 residues. CDR1 SEHNR and CDR2 FQNEAQ come from the germline V gene (reference sequence). The CDR3 nucleotides read TGTGCCAGCAGGCAAGACAGGGGAACTTCATATGGCTACACCTTC. Encoded protein: CASRQDRGTSYGYTF.

The chain uses TRBV19 and TRBJ1-2; maybe TRBD1 (6 bases). The CDR3 runs to 17 residues. CDR1 is LNHDA, CDR2 SQIVND, per germline (reference sequence). The V and J ends lost 4 bases and 0 bases respectively, with 18 bases between them. CDR3 DNA: TGTGCCAGTAGTAGATCGGGACAACTCCGATCTAACTATGGCTACACCTTC. The encoded protein is CASSRSGQLRSNYGYTF.

The chain is built from TRBV6-5 and TRBJ1-1; D perhaps matches TRBD1 (5 bases). Germline loops: CDR1 MNHEY, CDR2 SVGAGI. CDR3 length: 12 residues. Deletions cut 8 bases from V and 5 bases from J, with 12 bases between. The CDR3 nucleotides are TGTGCCAGCTCACTTTACAGGACTGAAGCTTTCTTT. Amino acid sequence: CASSLYRTEAFF.

The chain recombines TRBV30 with TRBJ2-5; TRBD1 might be the D (5 bases). Trimming cost V 0 bases and J 3 bases, with 20 bases left between them. The CDR3 has 17 residues. CDR1 and CDR2 (germline): GTSNPN, SVGIG (reference sequence). The CDR3 loop is CAWSVLLDSLVKETQYF. The CDR3 DNA is TGTGCCTGGAGTGTACTCCTAGACAGTCTAGTAAAAGAGACCCAGTACTTC. Based on the CDR3 plus reference TRBV30 and TRBJ2-5, the full variable domain is SQTIHQWPATLVQPVGSPLSLECTVEGTSNPNLYWYRQAAGRGLQLLFYSVGIGQISSEVPQNLSASRPQDRQFILSSKKLLLSDSGFYLCAWSVLLDSLVKETQYFGPGTRLLVL.

The chain links TRBV15 to TRBJ2-1, with D perhaps TRBD1 (6 bases). The CDR3 runs to 15 residues. The V end was cut by 0 bases, the J end by 7 bases, with 13 bases between. Per germline, CDR1 LNHNV and CDR2 YYDKDF (reference sequence). CDR3 residues: CATSRDRGSRNEQFF. The CDR3 nucleotides read TGTGCCACCAGCAGAGATAGGGGGTCTCGTAATGAGCAGTTCTTC.

J is TRBJ1-2 and V is TRBV19, with TRBD1 identical over 7 bases. Germline CDR1 LNHDA, CDR2 SQIVND (reference sequence). V gave up 5 bases and J gave up 1 base; unmatched junction bases: 7. CDR3 length: 15 residues. The CDR3 protein is CASSPGGGFNYGYTF. CDR3 sequence (DNA): TGTGCCAGTAGTCCAGGGGGAGGCTTTAACTATGGCTACACCTTC.